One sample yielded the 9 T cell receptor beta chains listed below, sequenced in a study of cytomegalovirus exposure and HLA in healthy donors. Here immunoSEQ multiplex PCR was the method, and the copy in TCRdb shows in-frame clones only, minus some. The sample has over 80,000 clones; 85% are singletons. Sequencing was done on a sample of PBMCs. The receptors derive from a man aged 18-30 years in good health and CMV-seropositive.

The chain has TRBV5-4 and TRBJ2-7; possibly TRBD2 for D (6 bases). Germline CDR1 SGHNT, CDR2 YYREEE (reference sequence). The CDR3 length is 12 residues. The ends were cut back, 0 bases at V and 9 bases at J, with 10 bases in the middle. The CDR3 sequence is CASSLAGDGQYF. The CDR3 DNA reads TGTGCCAGCAGCTTGGCGGGGGACGGGCAGTACTTC.

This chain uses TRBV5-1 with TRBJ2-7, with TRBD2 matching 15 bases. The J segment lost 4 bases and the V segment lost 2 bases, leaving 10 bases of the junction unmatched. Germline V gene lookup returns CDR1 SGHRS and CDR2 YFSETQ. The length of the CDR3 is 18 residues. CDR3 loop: CASSFGLAGGPQGYEQYV. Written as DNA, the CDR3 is TGCGCCAGCAGCTTCGGACTAGCGGGAGGGCCTCAAGGGTACGAGCAGTACGTC.

CDR3 protein: CAIVTGVHNEQFF. The CDR3 nucleotides are TGTGCCATCGTGACAGGGGTACACAATGAGCAGTTCTTC. The V and J genes are TRBV2 and TRBJ2-1, with 8 bases fitting TRBD1. This CDR3 contains 13 residues. CDR1 SNHLY and CDR2 FYNNEI come from the germline V gene. V was clipped by 10 bases and J by 5 bases; unmatched bases: 7.

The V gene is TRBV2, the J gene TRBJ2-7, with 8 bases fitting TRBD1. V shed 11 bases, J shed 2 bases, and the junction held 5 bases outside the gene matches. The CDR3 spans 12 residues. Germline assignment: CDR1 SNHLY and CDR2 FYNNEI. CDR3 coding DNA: TGTGCCGTTCGGACAGGGACCTACGAGCAGTACTTC. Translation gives CAVRTGTYEQYF.

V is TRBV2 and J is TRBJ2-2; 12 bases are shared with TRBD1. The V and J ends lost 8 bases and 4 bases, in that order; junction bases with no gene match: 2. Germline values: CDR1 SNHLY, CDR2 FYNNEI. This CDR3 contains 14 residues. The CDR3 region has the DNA TGTGCCAGCTGGGACAGGGGGCGCACCGGGGAGCTGTTTTTT. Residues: CASWDRGRTGELFF.

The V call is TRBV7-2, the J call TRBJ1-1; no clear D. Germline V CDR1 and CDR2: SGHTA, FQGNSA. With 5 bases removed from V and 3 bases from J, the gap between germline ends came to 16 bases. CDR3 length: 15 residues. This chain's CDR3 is CASSPSVGRYTEAFF. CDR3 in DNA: TGTGCCAGCAGCCCTAGCGTCGGCCGGTACACTGAAGCTTTCTTT.

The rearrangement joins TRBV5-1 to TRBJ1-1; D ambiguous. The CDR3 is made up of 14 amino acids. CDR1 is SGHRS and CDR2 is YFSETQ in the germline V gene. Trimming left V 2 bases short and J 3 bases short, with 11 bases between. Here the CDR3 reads CASSLGSRHTEAFF. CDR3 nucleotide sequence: TGCGCCAGCAGCTTAGGCTCCAGGCACACTGAAGCTTTCTTT.

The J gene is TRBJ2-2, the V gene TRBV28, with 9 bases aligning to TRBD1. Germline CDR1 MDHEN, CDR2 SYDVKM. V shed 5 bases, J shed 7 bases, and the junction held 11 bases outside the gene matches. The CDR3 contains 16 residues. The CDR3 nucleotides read TGTGCCAGCAGTCCCTACGGGACAGGGCGAGTCGGGGAGCTGTTTTTT. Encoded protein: CASSPYGTGRVGELFF. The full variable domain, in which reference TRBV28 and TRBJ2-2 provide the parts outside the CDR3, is DVKVTQSSRYLVKRTGEKVFLECVQDMDHENMFWYRQDPGLGLRLIYFSYDVKMKEKGDIPEGYSVSREKKERFSLILESASTNQTSMYLCASSPYGTGRVGELFFGEGSRLTVL.

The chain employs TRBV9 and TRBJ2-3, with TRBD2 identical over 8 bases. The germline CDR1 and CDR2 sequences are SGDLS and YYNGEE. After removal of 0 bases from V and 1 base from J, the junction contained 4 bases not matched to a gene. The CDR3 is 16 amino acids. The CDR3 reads CASSVVLAGGTDTQYF. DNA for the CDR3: TGTGCCAGCAGCGTAGTCCTAGCGGGCGGCACAGATACGCAGTATTTT.